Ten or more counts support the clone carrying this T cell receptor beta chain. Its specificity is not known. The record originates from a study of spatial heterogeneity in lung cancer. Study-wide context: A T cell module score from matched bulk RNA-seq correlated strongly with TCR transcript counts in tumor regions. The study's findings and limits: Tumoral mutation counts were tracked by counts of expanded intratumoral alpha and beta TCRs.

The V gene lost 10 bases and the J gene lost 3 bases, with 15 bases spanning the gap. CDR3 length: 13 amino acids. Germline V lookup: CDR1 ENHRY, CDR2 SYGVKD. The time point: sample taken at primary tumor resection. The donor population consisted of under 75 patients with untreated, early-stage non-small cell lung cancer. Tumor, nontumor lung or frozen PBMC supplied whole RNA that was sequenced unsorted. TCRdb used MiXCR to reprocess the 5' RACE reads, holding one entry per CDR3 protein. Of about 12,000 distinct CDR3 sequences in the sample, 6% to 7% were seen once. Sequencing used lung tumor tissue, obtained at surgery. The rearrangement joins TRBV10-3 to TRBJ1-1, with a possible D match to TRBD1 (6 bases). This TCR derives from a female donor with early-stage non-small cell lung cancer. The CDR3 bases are TGTGCCACTTTGTCAGGGGTTTACACTGAAGCTTTCTTT. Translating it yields CATLSGVYTEAFF.